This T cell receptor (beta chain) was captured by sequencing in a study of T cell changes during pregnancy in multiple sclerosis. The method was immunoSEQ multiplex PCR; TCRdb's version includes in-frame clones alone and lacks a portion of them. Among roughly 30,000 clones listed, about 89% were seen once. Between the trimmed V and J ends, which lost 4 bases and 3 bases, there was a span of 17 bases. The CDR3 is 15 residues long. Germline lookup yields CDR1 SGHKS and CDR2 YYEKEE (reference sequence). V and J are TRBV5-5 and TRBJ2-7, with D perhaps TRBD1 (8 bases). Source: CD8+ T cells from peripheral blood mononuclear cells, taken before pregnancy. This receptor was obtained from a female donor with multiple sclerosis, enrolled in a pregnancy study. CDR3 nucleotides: TGTGCCAGCAGCCCCCGGACAGGGAGGGTCTACGAGCAGTACTTC. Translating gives CASSPRTGRVYEQYF.